Following are 13 T cell receptor beta chains from one sample sequenced in a study of tumor-infiltrating lymphocytes in localized non-small cell lung cancer. Produced via immunoSEQ multiplex PCR; TCRdb's table is partial and in-frame only. This sample yields 7,000 to 9,500 clones, of which under 85% are seen a single time; about 13% belongs to the top ten. The source material was uninvolved lung tissue not adjacent to the tumor. The receptors originated from a human donor with non-small cell lung cancer.

This clone was recorded a few times. The chain carries TRBV9 and TRBJ2-2; the D gene is possibly TRBD2 (6 bases). Trimming took 0 bases from V and 5 from J, leaving 17 bases between them. CDR1 is SGDLS, CDR2 YYNGEE, per germline. The CDR3 has 17 residues. The CDR3 sequence is CASSVDPGLPLTGELFF. The DNA for the CDR3 is TGTGCCAGCAGCGTAGATCCCGGACTACCCTTGACCGGGGAGCTGTTTTTT. The variable domain in full, with the rest retrieved from reference TRBV9 and TRBJ2-2, is DSGVTQTPKHLITATGQRVTLRCSPRSGDLSVYWYQQSLDQGLQFLIQYYNGEERAKGNILERFSAQQFPDLHSELNLSSLELGDSALYFCASSVDPGLPLTGELFFGEGSRLTVL.

The J gene is TRBJ1-2, the V gene TRBV9, with TRBD1 matching 9 bases. The CDR3 is 12 residues long. Trimming at V came to 7 bases and at J to 7 bases, leaving 5 bases not matched to a gene. In germline, CDR1 is SGDLS, CDR2 YYNGEE. The CDR3 coding sequence is TGTGCCAGCGCCGGGACAGGGATTGGCTACACCTTC. This encodes CASAGTGIGYTF.

The J gene is TRBJ2-7, the V gene TRBV7-2; TRBD2 might be the D (5 bases). V was shortened by 0 bases and J by 3 bases, with 12 bases between the two germline ends. The CDR3 covers 15 residues. Germline values: CDR1 SGHTA, CDR2 FQGNSA. CDR3 sequence reads: CASSLAGVGYYEQYF. The CDR3 DNA follows: TGTGCCAGCAGCTTAGCGGGAGTAGGATACTACGAGCAGTACTTC.

This rearrangement joins TRBV28 to TRBJ1-1, with a tentative D call TRBD1 (6 bases). The germline gives CDR1 MDHEN, CDR2 SYDVKM. V lost 4 bases and J 8 bases, leaving 8 bases between the germline ends. The CDR3 has 11 amino acids. The CDR3 protein is CASSSDREAFF. The CDR3, as DNA: TGTGCCAGCAGTTCAGACAGGGAAGCTTTCTTT. Together with reference TRBV28 and TRBJ1-1, the CDR3 gives the full variable domain: DVKVTQSSRYLVKRTGEKVFLECVQDMDHENMFWYRQDPGLGLRLIYFSYDVKMKEKGDIPEGYSVSREKKERFSLILESASTNQTSMYLCASSSDREAFFGQGTRLTVV.

The chain couples TRBV5-1 to TRBJ2-1; 7 nucleotides match TRBD1. Germline trimming cut 5 bases from V and 4 bases from J; bases unmatched to any gene: 9. Germline V lookup: CDR1 SGHRS, CDR2 YFSETQ. The CDR3 consists of 15 residues. The CDR3 DNA sequence: TGCGCCAGCAGTAGGGACAGTGGGTCGTACAATGAGCAGTTCTTC. It codes for CASSRDSGSYNEQFF.

The chain is built from TRBV11-2 and TRBJ2-1; D not certain. Trimming stripped 6 bases from V and 8 bases from J, with 11 bases between. The CDR3 is 12 residues long. Germline V gene data show CDR1 as SGHAT and CDR2 as FQNNGV. As DNA, the CDR3 is TGTGCCAGCAGTTCAAGACCGTATGAGCAGTTCTTC. Translating gives CASSSRPYEQFF.

The chain's CDR3 is CASLTPILKQETQYF. The CDR3 DNA sequence: TGTGCCAGCCTAACCCCAATACTGAAACAAGAGACCCAGTACTTC. The chain employs TRBV27 and TRBJ2-5; no firm D call. Germline CDR1 reads MNHEY; CDR2 reads SMNVEV (reference sequence). Trimming removed 8 bases at V and 2 bases at J, with 18 bases between. The CDR3 spans 15 residues.

The V call is TRBV19, the J call TRBJ1-1, with 8 positions matching TRBD1. The CDR3 has 16 amino acids. Per the germline V gene, CDR1 is LNHDA and CDR2 is SQIVND (reference sequence). V was clipped by 6 bases and J by 6 bases; unmatched bases: 15. In nucleotides, the CDR3 is TGTGCCAGTAGCAGACACGGACAGGGAGAGATTGCTGAAGCTTTCTTT. Encoded protein: CASSRHGQGEIAEAFF.

By sample fraction, this clone is medium-sized. V is TRBV6-5 and J is TRBJ1-4, with D possibly TRBD1 on 6 matching bases. The CDR3 sequence is 16 residues long. V was shortened by 0 bases and J by 5 bases, with 13 bases between the two germline ends. The germline CDR1 and CDR2 sequences are MNHEY and SVGAGI. The DNA for the CDR3 is TGTGCCAGCAGTTACTCCGTGACAGGCTACAATGAAAAACTGTTTTTT. Translating gives CASSYSVTGYNEKLFF.

The rearrangement uses TRBV27 and TRBJ1-1; 7 positions agree with TRBD1. Germline V gene data show CDR1 as MNHEY and CDR2 as SMNVEV (reference sequence). Trimming cost V 3 bases and J 4 bases; bases outside gene matches: 5. The CDR3 is 14 residues long. The CDR3: CASSLVPGGTEAFF. The CDR3 DNA sequence: TGTGCCAGCAGTTTGGTCCCAGGGGGCACTGAAGCTTTCTTT.

The gene calls are TRBV27 and TRBJ2-1; the D is unclear. V dropped 5 bases and J dropped 8 bases, with 16 bases sitting between them. This CDR3 region has 14 residues. CDR1 MNHEY and CDR2 SMNVEV come from the germline V gene (reference sequence). The CDR3: CASSPRRSVDEQFF. CDR3 sequence (DNA): TGTGCCAGCAGTCCCCGAAGGAGCGTAGATGAGCAGTTCTTC.

The chain recombines TRBV19 with TRBJ1-1; maybe TRBD1 (6 bases). Germline CDR1 is LNHDA and CDR2 is SQIVND (reference sequence). Trimming shortened V by 1 base and J by 6 bases, and 9 bases separated the two germline ends. The CDR3 is 13 amino acids. The CDR3: CASSIAGGPEAFF. The DNA for the CDR3 is TGTGCCAGTAGTATAGCGGGGGGCCCTGAAGCTTTCTTT.

The chain couples TRBV20-1 to TRBJ2-5; the D is unclear. Germline V gene sequence: CDR1 DFQATT, CDR2 SNEGSKA (reference sequence). V lost 6 bases and J lost 5, with 10 bases in between. The CDR3 loop spans 11 amino acids. CDR3 nucleotides: TGCAGTGCGGAATTGAGTGAGACCCAGTACTTC. Translation gives CSAELSETQYF.